One and the same sample provided the 28 T cell receptor beta chains below, sequenced in a study of CD8 T cells in Susac syndrome. RNA amounts of about 0.5 to 1 ug underwent reverse transcription with random hexamers. TCRdb processed the immunoSEQ multiplex PCR reads anew with MiXCR; each CDR3 protein has one entry. The sample includes about 300,000 distinct CDR3 sequences, approximately 91% of them seen just once. Input material: CD8+ T cells from PBMCs. The source of these receptors is a human donor with multiple sclerosis.

The rearrangement joins TRBV4-1 to TRBJ2-7, with D uncertain. V was cut by 2 bases and J by 5 bases, with 34 bases left in between. Germline loops: CDR1 MGHRA, CDR2 YSYEKL. The CDR3 has 21 residues. Here the CDR3 DNA reads TGCGCCAGCAGCCAAAGGCGAATTTCCCCAAGTGGGCCAGCTAAATCACACGAGCAGTACTTC. It is translated as CASSQRRISPSGPAKSHEQYF.

The V and J genes are TRBV20-1 and TRBJ2-3; 8 bases are a match to TRBD2. This CDR3 has 15 amino acids. From germline, CDR1 is DFQATT and CDR2 SNEGSKA (reference sequence). The junction had 9 bases not matched to a gene; V was cut back by 6 bases and J by 1 base. CDR3 region: CSANSGDKGTDTQYF. The CDR3 nucleotides read TGCAGTGCCAATAGCGGGGATAAGGGCACAGATACGCAGTATTTT.

The genes are TRBV28 and TRBJ2-5; D gene uncertain. Trimming took 1 base from V and 4 from J, leaving 7 bases between them. Germline V lookup: CDR1 MDHEN, CDR2 SYDVKM. The CDR3 spans 13 residues. The CDR3 region has the DNA TGTGCCAGCAGTTTATTCCTCGGAGAGACCCAGTACTTC. It is translated as CASSLFLGETQYF.

The J gene is TRBJ2-3, the V gene TRBV10-3, with D maybe TRBD2 (7 bases). The V end was cut by 7 bases, the J end by 5 bases, with 25 bases between. The CDR3 has 17 residues. Germline CDR1 and CDR2: ENHRY and SYGVKD. Written as DNA, the CDR3 is TGTGCCATCACCGCGGGGATTCTCAAAGGGGGGGAAGATACGCAGTATTTT. Translation: CAITAGILKGGEDTQYF.

CDR3: CSARHWVTDTQYF. CDR3 coding DNA: TGCAGTGCTAGACACTGGGTAACAGATACGCAGTATTTT. The rearrangement uses TRBV20-1 and TRBJ2-3; D call uncertain. V was clipped by 2 bases and J by 3 bases, with 9 bases between them. Germline V CDR1 and CDR2: DFQATT, SNEGSKA (reference sequence). This CDR3 is built from 13 residues.

The chain carries TRBV7-6 and TRBJ1-1; 7 bases fit TRBD1. Germline CDR1 reads SGHVS; CDR2 reads FNYEAQ. CDR3 length: 17 amino acids. The ends lost 2 bases at V and 3 bases at J; junction bases unmatched: 12. The CDR3 bases are TGTGCCAGCAGCTTATTAGGGGGCCCCACTCTGGACACTGAAGCTTTCTTT. Protein product: CASSLLGGPTLDTEAFF.

The genes are TRBV10-3 and TRBJ2-7; TRBD2 might be the D (5 bases). CDR1 and CDR2 (germline): ENHRY, SYGVKD. CDR3 length: 16 amino acids. V shed 0 bases and J shed 7 bases, with 19 bases lying between them. CDR3 loop: CAISESGSAGLGEQYF. For the CDR3, the DNA is TGTGCCATCAGTGAGTCGGGCTCCGCAGGACTGGGAGAGCAGTACTTC.

The gene calls are TRBV5-1 and TRBJ1-5; no definite D call. The CDR3 is made up of 16 amino acids. The germline gives CDR1 SGHRS, CDR2 YFSETQ. Trimming pared 4 bases from V and 4 bases from J, leaving 18 bases between. CDR3 coding DNA: TGCGCCAGCAGCGCCGCCCAAATAATCCCGAATCAGCCCCAGCATTTT. Translating it yields CASSAAQIIPNQPQHF.

The chain couples TRBV30 to TRBJ1-1; no clear D. The CDR3 extends over 14 amino acids. Germline loops: CDR1 GTSNPN, CDR2 SVGIG (reference sequence). The germline V and J ends were trimmed by 0 bases and 1 base, with 9 bases remaining between them. In nucleotides, the CDR3 is TGTGCCTGGAGTGTACGGGCGGGGAACACTGAAGCTTTCTTT. As protein: CAWSVRAGNTEAFF.

This chain connects TRBV12-3 or TRBV12-4 to TRBJ2-7, with D possibly matching TRBD1 (6 bases). Trimming took 5 bases from V and 0 from J, leaving 11 bases between them. There are 14 residues in the CDR3. CDR3 in DNA: TGTGCCAGCAGTCCGCGGACAGTCTCCTACGAGCAGTACTTC. Protein product: CASSPRTVSYEQYF.

This clonotype was seen just once. The V and J genes are TRBV12-3 or TRBV12-4 and TRBJ2-1; 8 positions agree with TRBD2. This CDR3 contains 13 residues. The V gene end was trimmed by 4 bases and the J gene end by 12 bases; junction bases not matched to a gene: 8. CDR3 nucleotide sequence: TGTGCCAGCAGTTATAGGGACCGGGAGGGGCAGTTCTTC. Protein product: CASSYRDREGQFF.

This clonotype is a singleton in its sample. V and J are TRBV4-3 and TRBJ2-7, with TRBD2 matching over 7 bases. V was clipped by 0 bases and J by 0 bases; unmatched bases: 8. The CDR3 has 17 amino acids. Germline loops: CDR1 LGHNA, CDR2 YSLEER. In DNA, the CDR3 is TGCGCCAGCAGCCAAGATCCGACTAGCCTCAGCTCCTACGAGCAGTACTTC. Residues: CASSQDPTSLSSYEQYF.

This clonotype was seen only once. The chain recombines TRBV7-9 with TRBJ2-3; 8 bases are shared with TRBD1. The trim removed 3 bases at V and 0 bases at J, leaving 2 bases unmatched. This CDR3 has 15 amino acids. Germline assignment: CDR1 SEHNR and CDR2 FQNEAQ (reference sequence). DNA of the CDR3: TGTGCCAGCAGCTTCCGGGACAGGAGCACAGATACGCAGTATTTT. Translating it yields CASSFRDRSTDTQYF.

The V gene is TRBV30, the J gene TRBJ1-4; 8 positions agree with TRBD1. This CDR3 is 16 amino acids long. Losses at the gene ends were 4 bases for V and 5 bases for J; bases not matched to a gene: 12. The germline gives CDR1 GTSNPN, CDR2 SVGIG (reference sequence). The CDR3 loop is CAWNPDGGQENEKLFF. CDR3 DNA: TGTGCCTGGAACCCCGACGGGGGACAGGAAAATGAAAAACTGTTTTTT.

V usage is TRBV29-1 and J usage is TRBJ2-7; 10 bases align to TRBD1. The CDR3 runs 13 residues. V shed 6 bases, J shed 3 bases, and the junction held 5 bases outside the gene matches. Germline-derived CDR1 and CDR2 are SQVTM and ANQGSEA. CDR3: CSVRDRGNYEQYF. The CDR3 coding sequence is TGCAGCGTCCGGGACAGGGGAAACTACGAGCAGTACTTC.

The chain is built from TRBV7-9 and TRBJ1-4; D may be TRBD1 (5 bases). Trimming took 1 base from V and 5 from J, leaving 11 bases between them. There are 15 residues in the CDR3. Looked up from germline, CDR1 is SEHNR and CDR2 is FQNEAQ (reference sequence). The CDR3 loop reads CASSLGSGDNEKLFF. Here the CDR3 DNA reads TGTGCCAGCAGCTTAGGGTCTGGGGACAATGAAAAACTGTTTTTT.

The chain links TRBV12-3 or TRBV12-4 to TRBJ2-7; 9 bases fit TRBD1. V lost 5 bases, J lost 5 bases, and 10 bases stayed unmatched. This CDR3 comprises 15 residues. Written as DNA, the CDR3 is TGTGCCAGCAGTGGGCCGTGGGACAGGGTTCACGAGCAGTACTTC. Protein product: CASSGPWDRVHEQYF.

In the case of this clonotype: One end of the junction varies from germline; a read error may be responsible. This chain uses TRBV7-8 with TRBJ2-5; D may be TRBD2 (6 bases). The CDR3 has 8 amino acids. In germline, CDR1 is SGHVS, CDR2 FQNEAQ. The CDR3 nucleotides are TGTGCCGGGGAGGCAAGGGACTTC. Translating it yields CAGEARDF.

This sequence joins TRBV4-3 and TRBJ2-1, with D hard to call. Germline V gene lookup returns CDR1 LGHNA and CDR2 YSLEER. The CDR3 sequence is 15 residues long. Trimming took off 4 bases at V and 3 bases at J, with 13 bases between the two ends. CDR3 in DNA: TGCGCCAGCAGCCTGAGAAGCGACCTCTACAATGAGCAGTTCTTC. Translation: CASSLRSDLYNEQFF.

The chain combines TRBV9 with TRBJ2-6; D assignment may be TRBD1 or TRBD2 (5 bases each). CDR1 SGDLS and CDR2 YYNGEE come from the germline V gene. The V gene lost 0 bases and the J gene lost 0 bases, with 10 bases spanning the gap. This CDR3 has 17 amino acids. In DNA, the CDR3 is TGTGCCAGCAGCGTAGAACGGGGCAACTCTGGGGCCAACGTCCTGACTTTC. It yields the protein CASSVERGNSGANVLTF.

The chain carries TRBV27 and TRBJ2-1; D gene uncertain. CDR3 length equals 15 residues. V lost 6 bases and J 5 bases, leaving 17 bases between the germline ends. Germline CDR1 reads MNHEY; CDR2 reads SMNVEV (reference sequence). CDR3 DNA: TGTGCCAGCAGCTTTGATTGGGAACCTAACAATGAGCAGTTCTTC. Its protein product is CASSFDWEPNNEQFF.

This clonotype was counted between two and nine times. The J gene is TRBJ2-7, the V gene TRBV15; 7 bases are a match to TRBD1. Germline assignment: CDR1 LNHNV and CDR2 YYDKDF (reference sequence). V was clipped by 5 bases and J by 3 bases; unmatched bases: 4. This CDR3 has 13 amino acids. Here the CDR3 DNA reads TGTGCCACCAGCGCTCGGACAGGCTACGAGCAGTACTTC. It translates to CATSARTGYEQYF.

J is TRBJ1-5 and V is TRBV27; D is unclear. In germline, CDR1 is MNHEY, CDR2 SMNVEV (reference sequence). Deletions cut 3 bases from V and 0 bases from J, with 9 bases between. The CDR3 extends over 15 amino acids. The CDR3 DNA sequence: TGTGCCAGCAGTTTTGTTCCTATTAGCAATCAGCCCCAGCATTTT. Its translation is CASSFVPISNQPQHF.

The rearrangement uses TRBV10-3 and TRBJ1-2, with D unclear. Germline V gene data show CDR1 as ENHRY and CDR2 as SYGVKD. This CDR3 comprises 11 residues. Trimming removed 4 bases from V and 7 bases from J, with 7 bases in between. CDR3 region: CAISGVAGYTF. DNA of the CDR3: TGTGCCATCAGTGGAGTGGCTGGCTACACCTTC.

The chain is built from TRBV7-9 and TRBJ2-1, with TRBD2 matching over 14 bases. CDR1 and CDR2 (germline): SEHNR, FQNEAQ (reference sequence). CDR3 length: 15 amino acids. J lost 8 bases, V lost 4 bases, and 4 bases had no gene match. Here the CDR3 DNA reads TGTGCCAGCAGCTCGGGGACTAGCGGGAGTGATGAGCAGTTCTTC. This codes for CASSSGTSGSDEQFF.

This chain connects TRBV5-1 to TRBJ2-2; 10 nucleotides agree with TRBD2. The germline V gene has CDR1 SGHRS and CDR2 YFSETQ. This CDR3 spans 14 amino acids. The V gene end was trimmed by 10 bases and the J gene end by 1 base; junction bases not matched to a gene: 4. DNA for the CDR3: TGCGCCGGGAGGACTAGCGGGAACACCGGGGAGCTGTTTTTT. This encodes CAGRTSGNTGELFF.

For the CDR3, the DNA is TGTGCCAGCAGCCCTACCCCCCGGACTAGCGGGAGTAGTTATACGCAGTATTTT. It encodes CASSPTPRTSGSSYTQYF. The chain couples TRBV6-1 to TRBJ2-3; 13 nucleotides align to TRBD2. Trimming at V came to 6 bases and at J to 7 bases, leaving 16 bases not matched to a gene. CDR1 is MNHNS, CDR2 SASEGT, per germline. There are 18 residues in the CDR3.

V is TRBV14 and J is TRBJ1-2, with D possibly TRBD1 on 5 matching bases. The CDR3 has 16 residues. V lost 0 bases to trimming and J lost 4 bases, with 15 bases between them. Germline lookup yields CDR1 SGHDN and CDR2 FVKESK. The CDR3 coding sequence is TGTGCCAGCAGCCAAGATCGAGGACACTCCATCTATGGCTACACCTTC. Encoded protein: CASSQDRGHSIYGYTF.